The entry that follows covers one TCR beta chain sequence. The target antigen is unknown. This specimen belongs to a study of breast tumors, draining lymph nodes, adjacent tissues. Study results and limitations: Tumor and nontumor repertoires were significantly more similar in luminal-like than in basal-like breast cancer. The data were judged consistent with most tumor T cells coming from lymph node and expanding in tumor. Data only fit, rather than demonstrated, lymph node origin of most tumor T cells. Tumor repertoires ranked between lymph nodes and nontumor tissue in diversity, with V and J gene preferences.

TCRdb processed the multiplex PCR reads anew with MiXCR; each CDR3 protein has one entry. The sample records 20,000 to 25,000 distinct CDR3 sequences, approximately 61% being singletons. The CDR3 has 15 residues. The J segment lost 4 bases and the V segment lost 4 bases, leaving 5 bases of the junction unmatched. Germline V gene data show CDR1 as SGHRS and CDR2 as YFSETQ. This receptor was taken from a female donor with breast cancer. Some clones in this sample may be carry-over from other donors' samples. The chain carries TRBV5-1 and TRBJ2-2; 9 positions match TRBD2. The source material was tumor-adjacent breast tissue. The CDR3 region is CASSRGLAITGELFF. The CDR3 DNA reads TGCGCCAGCAGCAGGGGACTAGCTATCACCGGGGAGCTGTTTTTT.